This TCR beta chain was identified in a study of T cell responses to AZD1222 COVID-19 vaccine. Study-level background: Recipients boosted at about 4 weeks or about 12 weeks are pooled.

Libraries were prepared by immunoSEQ multiplex PCR; TCRdb keeps only in-frame clonotypes and omits some of them. Of some 120,000 clones listed, under 90% are singletons. Study outcomes and limitations: Vaccine-associated CD4 TCRs ranged over spike, dominating at 160-218 and 743-854. Baseline serology detected seropositivity in only five to seven AZD1222 recipients.

The germline V gene encodes CDR1 SGHNT and CDR2 YYREEE (reference sequence). The CDR3 covers 14 residues. Trimming left V 0 bases short and J 3 bases short, with 9 bases between. As to this clone: Antigen specificity is unknown.

The chain joins TRBV5-4 to TRBJ1-1; D might be TRBD1 (5 bases). The receptor was derived from an adult in good health. The sample consisted of peripheral blood, taken on day 0 of AZD1222 vaccination. The CDR3 here is CASSLEAGYTEAFF. The CDR3 nucleotides read TGTGCCAGCAGCTTGGAGGCAGGGTACACTGAAGCTTTCTTT.